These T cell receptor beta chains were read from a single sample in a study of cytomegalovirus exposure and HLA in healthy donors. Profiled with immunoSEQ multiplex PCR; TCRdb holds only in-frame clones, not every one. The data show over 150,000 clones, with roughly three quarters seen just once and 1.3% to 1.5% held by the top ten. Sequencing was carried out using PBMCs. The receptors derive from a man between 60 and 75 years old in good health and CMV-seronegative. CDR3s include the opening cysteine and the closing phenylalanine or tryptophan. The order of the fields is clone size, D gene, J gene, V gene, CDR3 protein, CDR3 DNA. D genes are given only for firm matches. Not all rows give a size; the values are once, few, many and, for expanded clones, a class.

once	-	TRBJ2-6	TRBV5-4	CASSLVGAGANVLTF	TGTGCCAGCAGCTTGGTAGGGGCCGGGGCCAACGTCCTGACTTTC
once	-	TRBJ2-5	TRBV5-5	CASSFDRGLGGETQYF	TGTGCCAGCAGCTTCGACCGGGGCCTAGGGGGTGAGACCCAGTACTTC
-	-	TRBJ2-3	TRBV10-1	CASSEAIRDTQYF	TGCGCCAGCAGTGAGGCGATTCGGGATACGCAGTATTTT
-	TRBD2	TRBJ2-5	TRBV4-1	CASSAGLAEGTQYF	TGCGCCAGCAGCGCGGGACTAGCGGAAGGGACCCAGTACTTC
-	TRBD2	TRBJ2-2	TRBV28	CASQSGITGELFF	TGTGCCAGCCAGAGCGGGATCACCGGGGAGCTGTTTTTT
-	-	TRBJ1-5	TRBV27	CASSTQGRLQPQHF	TGTGCCAGCAGTACCCAGGGGCGGTTGCAGCCCCAGCATTTT
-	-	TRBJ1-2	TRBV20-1	CSAPNYGYTF	TGCAGTGCTCCGAACTATGGCTACACCTTC
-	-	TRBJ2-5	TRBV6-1	CASSDRGTARLMAQYF	TGTGCCAGCAGTGATCGGGGGACAGCACGGTTAATGGCCCAGTACTTC
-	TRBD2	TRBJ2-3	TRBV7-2	CASSLVGGGIPDTQYF	TGTGCCAGCAGCTTAGTCGGCGGGGGGATACCAGATACGCAGTATTTT
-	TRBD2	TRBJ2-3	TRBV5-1	CASNLGLVRSDTQYF	TGCGCCAGCAACCTGGGACTAGTACGCTCAGATACGCAGTATTTT
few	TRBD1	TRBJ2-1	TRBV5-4	CASSRGTGEFNEQFF	TGTGCCAGCAGCCGCGGGACAGGGGAATTTAATGAGCAGTTCTTC
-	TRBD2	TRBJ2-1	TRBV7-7	CASSPGGGNEQFF	TGTGCCAGCAGCCCCGGGGGGGGGAATGAGCAGTTCTTC
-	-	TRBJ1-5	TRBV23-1	CASGQPGQHGQPQHF	TGCGCCAGCGGACAACCAGGACAGCACGGTCAGCCCCAGCATTTT
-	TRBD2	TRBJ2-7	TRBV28	CASSPGLAGAYEQYF	TGTGCCAGCAGTCCTGGGCTAGCGGGGGCCTACGAGCAGTACTTC
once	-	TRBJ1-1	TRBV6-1	CASSEPLGLGGDTEAFF	TGTGCCAGCAGTGAACCCCTGGGCCTCGGGGGGGACACTGAAGCTTTCTTT
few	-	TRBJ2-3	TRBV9	CASSLTWGGVGTDTQYF	TGTGCCAGCAGCCTAACGTGGGGGGGCGTTGGCACAGATACGCAGTATTTT
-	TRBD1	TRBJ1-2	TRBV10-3	CAISEDLATGMAGYTF	TGTGCCATCAGTGAGGACCTAGCGACAGGGATGGCTGGCTACACCTTC
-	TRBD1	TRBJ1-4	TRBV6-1	CASRDRGQTNEKLFF	TGTGCCAGCAGAGACAGGGGGCAAACTAATGAAAAACTGTTTTTT
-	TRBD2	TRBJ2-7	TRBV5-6	CASSLGLAGAYEQYF	TGTGCCAGCAGCTTGGGGCTAGCGGGGGCCTACGAGCAGTACTTC
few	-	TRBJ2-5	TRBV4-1	CASSQLAWIGTQYF	TGCGCCAGCAGCCAACTAGCGTGGATAGGGACCCAGTACTTC
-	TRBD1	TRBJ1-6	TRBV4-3	CASSQDFDRVSPLHF	TGCGCCAGCAGCCAAGACTTCGACAGGGTCTCACCCCTCCACTTT
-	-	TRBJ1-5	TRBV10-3	CAISDLTGINQPQHF	TGTGCCATCAGTGATCTGACAGGAATCAATCAGCCCCAGCATTTT
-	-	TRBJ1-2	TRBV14	CASSQEYRSTNYGYTF	TGTGCCAGCAGCCAAGAATACAGGTCCACTAACTATGGCTACACCTTC
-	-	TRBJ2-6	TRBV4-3	CASSQDRGASGANVLTF	TGCGCCAGCAGCCAAGATCGGGGGGCCTCTGGGGCCAACGTCCTGACTTTC
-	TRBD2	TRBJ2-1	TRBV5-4	CASSPGLAPYNEQFF	TGTGCCAGCAGCCCGGGACTAGCGCCTTACAATGAGCAGTTCTTC
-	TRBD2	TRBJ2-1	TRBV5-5	CASSRLAGGLNEQFF	TGTGCCAGCAGTCGACTAGCGGGGGGGCTGAATGAGCAGTTCTTC
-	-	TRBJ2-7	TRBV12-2	CASRPQPRAPGGF	TGTGCAAGTCGCCCACAGCCCAGGGCCCCGGGGGGCTTC
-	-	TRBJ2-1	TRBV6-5	CATRPGSSKVKFF	TGTGCCACCCGACCGGGGAGCTCGAAAGTCAAGTTCTTC
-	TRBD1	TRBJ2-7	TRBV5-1	CASSLLGQTSSYEQYF	TGCGCCAGCAGCCTGCTGGGACAGACCTCATCCTACGAGCAGTACTTC
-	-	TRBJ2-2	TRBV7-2	CASRPVGATGELFF	TGTGCCAGCAGGCCAGTGGGGGCCACCGGGGAGCTGTTTTTT
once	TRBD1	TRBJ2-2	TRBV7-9	CASSSQGNLAGELFF	TGTGCCAGCAGCTCACAGGGGAACCTGGCCGGGGAGCTGTTTTTT
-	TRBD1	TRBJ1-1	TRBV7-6	CASQISYPRDRGLNTEAFF	TGTGCCAGCCAGATATCCTACCCCCGGGACAGGGGCCTGAACACTGAAGCTTTCTTT
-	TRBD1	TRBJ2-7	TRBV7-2	CASSLGTGSYEQYF	TGTGCCAGCAGCTTAGGGACAGGGTCCTACGAGCAGTACTTC
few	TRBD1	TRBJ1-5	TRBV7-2	CASSPYRGEGQPQHF	TGTGCCAGCAGCCCATACAGGGGGGAGGGCCAGCCCCAGCATTTT
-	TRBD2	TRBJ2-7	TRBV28	CASPPSGLAGDKRGFYEQYF	TGTGCCAGCCCTCCCTCCGGACTAGCGGGAGATAAAAGGGGTTTCTACGAGCAGTACTTC
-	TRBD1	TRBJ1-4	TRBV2	CASSDRGVKLFF	TGTGCCAGCAGTGACAGGGGGGTAAAACTGTTTTTT
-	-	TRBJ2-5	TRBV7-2	CATMTPAQETQYF	TGTGCCACCATGACTCCTGCCCAAGAGACCCAGTACTTC
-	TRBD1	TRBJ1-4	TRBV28	CASSLRQGFEKLFF	TGTGCCAGCAGTTTGCGACAGGGCTTTGAAAAACTGTTTTTT
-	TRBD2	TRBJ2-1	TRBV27	CASSFLGGDAGNEQFF	TGTGCCAGCAGTTTCCTCGGGGGGGACGCGGGGAATGAGCAGTTCTTC
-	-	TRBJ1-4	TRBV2	CATCRDSYEKLFF	TGTGCCACCTGCAGGGACTCCTATGAAAAACTGTTTTTT
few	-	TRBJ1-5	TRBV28	CASSSTGNEPQHF	TGTGCCAGCAGTTCCACAGGGAATGAGCCCCAGCATTTT
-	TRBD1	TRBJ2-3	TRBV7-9	CASRPKTGEAGTQYF	TGTGCCAGCAGACCCAAGACAGGGGAGGCCGGTACGCAGTATTTT
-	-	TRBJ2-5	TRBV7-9	CASSLFKEGAEEQYF	TGTGCCAGCAGCTTATTTAAGGAGGGGGCGGAGGAGCAGTACTTC
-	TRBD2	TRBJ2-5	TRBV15	CATSRGRRGGQQTQYF	TGTGCCACCAGCAGAGGCCGGCGGGGGGGGCAACAGACCCAGTACTTC
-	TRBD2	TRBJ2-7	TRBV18	CASSGTSGFYEQYF	TGTGCCAGCTCCGGGACTAGCGGGTTCTACGAGCAGTACTTC
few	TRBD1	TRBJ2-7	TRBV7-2	CASSLAGTGRYEQYF	TGTGCCAGCAGCTTAGCTGGGACAGGGCGTTACGAGCAGTACTTC
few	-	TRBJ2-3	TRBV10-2	CARSRCGASTDTQYF	TGCGCCAGGTCCAGGTGTGGGGCGAGCACAGATACGCAGTATTTT
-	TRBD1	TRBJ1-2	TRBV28	CASRPPTGYYGYTF	TGTGCCAGCAGACCCCCGACAGGGTACTATGGCTACACCTTC
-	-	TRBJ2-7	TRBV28	CASGSRSSYEQYF	TGTGCCAGTGGCTCTAGGAGCTCCTACGAGCAGTACTTC